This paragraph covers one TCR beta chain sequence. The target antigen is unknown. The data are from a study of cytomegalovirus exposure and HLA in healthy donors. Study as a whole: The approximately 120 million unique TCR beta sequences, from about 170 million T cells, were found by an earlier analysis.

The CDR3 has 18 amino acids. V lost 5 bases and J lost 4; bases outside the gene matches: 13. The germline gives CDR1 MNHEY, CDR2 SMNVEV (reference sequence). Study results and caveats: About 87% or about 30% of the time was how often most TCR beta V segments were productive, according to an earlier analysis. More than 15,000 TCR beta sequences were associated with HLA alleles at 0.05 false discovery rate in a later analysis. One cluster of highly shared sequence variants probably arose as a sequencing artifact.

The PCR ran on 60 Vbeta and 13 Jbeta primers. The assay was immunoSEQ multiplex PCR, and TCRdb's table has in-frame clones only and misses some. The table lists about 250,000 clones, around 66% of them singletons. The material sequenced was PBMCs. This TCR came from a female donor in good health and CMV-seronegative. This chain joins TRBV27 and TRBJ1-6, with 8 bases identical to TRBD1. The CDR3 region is CASSPLVQGATYNSPLHF. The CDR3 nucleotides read TGTGCCAGCAGTCCTCTTGTCCAGGGGGCTACTTATAATTCACCCCTCCACTTT.